These T cell receptor beta chains were read from a single sample in a study of T cells in Graves' hyperthyroidism and ophthalmopathy. One entry per CDR3 protein, called by TCRdb with MiXCR from the multiplex PCR reads. Of about 25,000 distinct CDR3 sequences detected, about 53% appear once; the ten largest clones hold 25%. Specimen: blood. The receptor set was obtained from a woman in her thirties or forties with Graves' hyperthyroidism that later progressed to Graves' ophthalmopathy. Each CDR3 is given with its conserved first and last residue. A D gene is named only where the DNA matches it firmly. Expanded clones get a size class; other rows say once, few or many, or leave the size out.

V gene	D gene	clone size	J gene	CDR3 protein	CDR3 DNA
TRBV5-4	-	few	TRBJ2-7	CASSLDGRSYEQYF	TGTGCCAGCAGCTTGGACGGTCGCTCCTACGAGCAGTACTTC
TRBV2	-	few	TRBJ2-5	CASSARVTQYF	TGTGCCAGCAGTGCCAGGGTTACCCAGTACTTC
TRBV20-1	-	-	TRBJ1-2	CSAPRRGGDYGYTF	TGCAGTGCTCCCCGGCGGGGGGGGGACTATGGCTACACCTTC
TRBV20-1	-	few	TRBJ2-1	CSGTGPKPPRSVQFF	TGCAGCGGTACAGGACCGAAGCCTCCTAGGAGTGTGCAGTTCTTC
TRBV20-1	TRBD1	medium-sized	TRBJ2-3	CSAEGQPLRDTQYF	TGCAGTGCTGAGGGACAGCCCCTAAGAGATACGCAGTATTTT
TRBV2	TRBD1	large	TRBJ2-7	CASSNGPGQGGEQYF	TGTGCCAGCAGTAACGGGCCGGGACAGGGAGGGGAGCAGTACTTC
TRBV9	-	-	TRBJ1-2	CASSVAGNYGYTF	TGTGCCAGCAGCGTAGCAGGGAACTATGGCTACACCTTC
TRBV20-1	-	-	TRBJ2-7	CSARDRPAYEQYF	TGCAGTGCTAGAGATCGACCGGCATACGAGCAGTACTTC
TRBV20-1	TRBD1	medium-sized	TRBJ2-7	CSAPGQGGSYEQYF	TGCAGTGCGCCGGGACAGGGAGGCTCCTACGAGCAGTACTTC
TRBV20-1	-	-	TRBJ2-1	CSARYAGSNEQFF	TGCAGTGCTAGGTACGCTGGATCGAATGAGCAGTTCTTC
TRBV19	TRBD2	-	TRBJ2-1	CASRLAGGPNEQFF	TGTGCCAGTAGACTAGCGGGAGGGCCCAATGAGCAGTTCTTC
TRBV15	-	medium-sized	TRBJ1-5	CATSRDQDQPQHF	TGTGCCACCAGCAGAGATCAAGATCAGCCCCAGCATTTT
TRBV18	-	-	TRBJ2-6	CASSLSRTIVSGANVLTF	TGTGCCAGCTCACTGTCTAGGACCATTGTCTCTGGGGCCAACGTCCTGACTTTC
TRBV7-9	TRBD1	-	TRBJ1-4	CASSLVQGGSEKLFF	TGTGCCAGCAGCTTAGTGCAGGGGGGATCGGAAAAACTGTTTTTT
TRBV10-3	-	-	TRBJ1-5	CAIREDGSNQPQHF	TGTGCCATCAGAGAGGACGGTAGCAATCAGCCCCAGCATTTT
TRBV30	-	-	TRBJ1-2	CAWSGASAMGYTF	TGTGCCTGGAGCGGGGCCTCTGCTATGGGCTACACCTTC
TRBV11-2	-	-	TRBJ1-2	CASSPGGTGYTF	TGTGCCAGCAGCCCGGGGGGTACCGGCTACACCTTC
TRBV6-4	TRBD1	many	TRBJ1-2	CASSPGQANYGYTF	TGTGCCAGCTCTCCGGGACAGGCTAACTATGGCTACACCTTC
TRBV10-3	-	once	TRBJ2-7	CAISDSDEQYF	TGTGCCATCAGTGACAGTGACGAGCAGTACTTC
TRBV9	-	-	TRBJ1-3	CASSVALINGGPIYF	TGTGCCAGCAGCGTAGCTCTGATAAACGGGGGCCCCATATATTTT
TRBV7-3	-	many	TRBJ1-1	CASSPDGAGAEAFF	TGTGCCAGCAGCCCTGACGGGGCAGGGGCTGAAGCTTTCTTT
TRBV29-1	-	-	TRBJ2-3	CSVKTLIGTDTQYF	TGCAGCGTGAAGACGTTAATTGGCACAGATACGCAGTATTTT
TRBV7-3	-	medium-sized	TRBJ1-1	CASKGPMNTEAFF	TGTGCCAGCAAGGGACCCATGAACACTGAAGCTTTCTTT
TRBV5-1	-	few	TRBJ1-2	CASSSLPDSPYGYTF	TGCGCCAGCAGCTCATTACCCGACAGCCCCTATGGCTACACCTTC
TRBV11-3	-	-	TRBJ2-6	CASSHNRDSGANVLTF	TGTGCCAGCAGCCATAACAGGGACTCTGGGGCCAACGTCCTGACTTTC
TRBV7-3	-	-	TRBJ2-1	CASSSHTGPSYNEQFF	TGTGCCAGCAGCTCCCACACAGGTCCCTCCTACAATGAGCAGTTCTTC
TRBV29-1	TRBD2	-	TRBJ2-3	CSVEDPQREGRDTQYF	TGCAGCGTTGAAGATCCCCAGCGGGAGGGCCGAGATACGCAGTATTTT
TRBV13	-	-	TRBJ1-1	CASSWQGRRAFF	TGTGCCAGCAGCTGGCAGGGCAGGCGGGCTTTCTTT
TRBV6-5	-	-	TRBJ2-5	CASTQRPEQNQYF	TGTGCCAGCACCCAGAGGCCCGAGCAGAATCAGTACTTC
TRBV20-1	-	-	TRBJ1-2	CSAGNYGYTF	TGCAGTGCAGGGAACTATGGCTACACCTTC
TRBV7-8	-	-	TRBJ2-7	CASSLAGRGNEQYF	TGTGCCAGCAGCTTAGCGGGCAGGGGCAACGAGCAGTACTTC
TRBV4-1	-	many	TRBJ1-5	CASSQVQGQPQHF	TGCGCCAGCAGCCAAGTTCAAGGTCAGCCCCAGCATTTT
TRBV25-1	-	few	TRBJ2-2	CASSDKLQLANTGELFF	TGTGCCAGCAGTGATAAGTTACAACTAGCTAACACCGGGGAGCTGTTTTTT
TRBV6-5	TRBD1	many	TRBJ1-4	CASSQQGAFEKLFF	TGTGCCAGCAGTCAACAGGGGGCTTTTGAAAAACTGTTTTTT
TRBV10-3	TRBD2	medium-sized	TRBJ2-1	CAISESNPAGFYNEQFF	TGTGCCATCAGTGAGTCGAATCCAGCGGGATTCTACAATGAGCAGTTCTTC
TRBV29-1	-	-	TRBJ2-3	CSVVWGSTDTQYF	TGCAGCGTTGTTTGGGGGAGCACAGATACGCAGTATTTT
TRBV20-1	-	-	TRBJ2-7	CSASSRNWEQYF	TGCAGTGCTAGTTCCCGGAATTGGGAGCAGTACTTC
TRBV20-1	-	medium-sized	TRBJ2-3	CSASPAGVDTQYF	TGCAGTGCTAGCCCCGCGGGCGTAGATACGCAGTATTTT
TRBV7-6	-	-	TRBJ2-2	CASSFTGGTGELFF	TGTGCCAGCAGCTTTACCGGCGGGACCGGGGAGCTGTTTTTT
TRBV29-1	-	-	TRBJ2-7	CSVEDKTGLTRWDYEQYF	TGCAGCGTTGAAGACAAGACGGGCCTGACTAGGTGGGACTACGAGCAGTACTTC
TRBV7-9	-	many	TRBJ1-1	CASSLGGRLEGRGEAFF	TGTGCCAGCAGCTTAGGGGGGAGGCTAGAAGGGCGCGGGGAAGCTTTCTTT
TRBV7-3	-	medium-sized	TRBJ2-1	CASSQSIRVTDEQFF	TGTGCCAGCAGCCAATCAATACGGGTAACGGATGAGCAGTTCTTC
TRBV19	-	-	TRBJ2-1	CASSMGQPNEQFF	TGTGCCAGTAGTATGGGGCAGCCCAATGAGCAGTTCTTC
TRBV10-3	-	few	TRBJ2-7	CAISADAVVRVYEQYF	TGTGCCATCAGTGCTGACGCAGTGGTTAGAGTATACGAGCAGTACTTC
TRBV29-1	-	-	TRBJ2-2	CSVGEGRDHTGELFF	TGCAGCGTTGGTGAGGGCCGAGACCACACCGGGGAGCTGTTTTTT
TRBV11-2	-	many	TRBJ2-6	CASSKGTGANVLTF	TGTGCCAGCAGCAAGGGGACGGGGGCCAACGTCCTGACTTTC
TRBV6-4	-	-	TRBJ2-3	CASSTSKSTHTQYF	TGTGCCAGCAGTACTAGCAAGAGCACACATACGCAGTATTTT
TRBV19	TRBD1	-	TRBJ2-7	CASSILRGTGQNYEQYF	TGTGCCAGTAGTATATTAAGAGGGACAGGGCAAAACTACGAGCAGTACTTC
TRBV10-3	-	-	TRBJ2-7	CAISEGTSLSGYEQYF	TGTGCCATCAGTGAAGGGACCAGCCTCTCCGGCTACGAGCAGTACTTC
TRBV25-1	-	-	TRBJ1-2	CASSRGAVGYTF	TGTGCCAGCAGCCGAGGGGCAGTTGGCTACACCTTC
TRBV10-1	-	-	TRBJ2-7	CASSEASTPYEQYF	TGCGCCAGCAGTGAGGCTAGCACCCCCTACGAGCAGTACTTC